The present entry profiles one TCR beta chain with its context. This CDR3 spans 17 amino acids. The trim removed 4 bases at V and 0 bases at J, leaving 9 bases unmatched. CDR1 and CDR2 (germline): SEHNR, FQNEAQ (reference sequence). This record belongs to a study of blood T cell repertoires in COVID-19. The repertoire was sequenced with immunoSEQ multiplex PCR; TCRdb's copy has only in-frame clones and lacks some. The sample yields tens of thousands of clones, about 88% seen once. The TCR was taken from an elderly woman with active COVID-19. Sequenced material: peripheral blood. J is TRBJ2-4 and V is TRBV7-9; 7 bases are a match to TRBD2. The chain's CDR3 is CASSSLGGKIAKNIQYF. The CDR3 DNA is TGTGCCAGCAGCTCCCTCGGGGGGAAGATAGCCAAAAACATTCAGTACTTC.